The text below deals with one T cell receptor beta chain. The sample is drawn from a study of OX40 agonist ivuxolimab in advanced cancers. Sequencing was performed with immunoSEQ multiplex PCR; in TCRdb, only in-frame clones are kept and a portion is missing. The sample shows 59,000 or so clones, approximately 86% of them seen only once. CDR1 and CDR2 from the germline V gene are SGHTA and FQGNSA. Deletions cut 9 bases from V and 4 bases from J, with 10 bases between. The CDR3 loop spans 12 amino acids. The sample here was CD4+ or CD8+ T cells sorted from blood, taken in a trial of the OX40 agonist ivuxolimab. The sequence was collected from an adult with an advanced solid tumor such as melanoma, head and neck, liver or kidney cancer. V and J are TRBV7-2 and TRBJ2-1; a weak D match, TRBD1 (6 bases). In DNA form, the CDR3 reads TGTGCCAGTAACGACAGGTACAATGAGCAGTTCTTC. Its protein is CASNDRYNEQFF.